Listed here are 29 T cell receptor beta chains from one sample, sequenced in a study of human T cells and chemical hapten exposure. As for time point: patch test 1, 2 weeks after DPC sensitization. The treatment is: therapeutic diphenylcyclopropenone sensitization with weekly scalp DPC. TCRdb processed the RACE reads anew with MiXCR; each CDR3 protein has one entry. The table includes approximately 350,000 distinct CDR3 sequences, about 7% detected once. Material: whole blood, obtained in connection with sensitization to the hapten diphenylcyclopropenone (DPC). The receptors here all came from a woman younger than 30 with alopecia areata. Some clones in this sample may be carry-over from other donors' samples.

This clonotype occurred many times. This chain links TRBV6-6 with TRBJ2-7; 11 nucleotides agree with TRBD1. The V segment lost 5 bases and the J segment 7 bases; nucleotides outside the gene matches: 10. CDR1 and CDR2 (germline): MNHNY, SVGAGI (reference sequence). This CDR3 spans 15 amino acids. In DNA, the CDR3 is TGTGCCAGCAGTCCACTAGGACAGGGGGCGCGTGAGCAGTACTTC. This gives the protein CASSPLGQGAREQYF.

The chain employs TRBV3-1 and TRBJ2-6; 8 bases match TRBD1. From germline, CDR1 is LGHDT and CDR2 YNNKEL (reference sequence). J gave up 2 bases and V 4 bases, and 10 bases lay outside the gene matches. The CDR3 consists of 18 residues. The CDR3 loop reads CASSRRQGSRPGANVLTF. CDR3 nucleotides: TGTGCCAGCAGCCGCCGACAGGGGAGTAGGCCTGGGGCCAACGTCCTGACTTTC. Full variable domain (remainder filled in from reference TRBV3-1 and TRBJ2-6): DTAVSQTPKYLVTQMGNDKSIKCEQNLGHDTMYWYKQDSKKFLKIMFSYNNKELIINETVPNRFSPKSPDKAHLNLHINSLELGDSAVYFCASSRRQGSRPGANVLTFGAGSRLTVL.

This clonotype was seen many times. The gene calls are TRBV5-6 and TRBJ1-3; D gene unclear. The germline V and J ends were trimmed by 2 bases and 5 bases, with 8 bases remaining between them. CDR1 is SGHDT, CDR2 YYEEEE, per germline. This CDR3 has 13 amino acids. The CDR3: CASSFEARNTIYF. The CDR3, as DNA: TGTGCCAGCAGCTTCGAGGCGAGAAACACCATATATTTT.

This clonotype was seen ten or more times. The V and J genes are TRBV27 and TRBJ2-4; D remains unclear. CDR3 length: 12 amino acids. CDR1 is MNHEY, CDR2 SMNVEV, per germline (reference sequence). Trimming removed 7 bases from V and 1 base from J, with 5 bases in between. The CDR3 DNA reads TGTGCCAGCATTGGGGCCAAAAACATTCAGTACTTC. Its translation: CASIGAKNIQYF.

This clonotype has a count of ten or more. This sequence joins TRBV6-5 and TRBJ2-7; tentatively, D is TRBD1 (5 bases). The ends were cut back, 6 bases at V and 2 bases at J, with 11 bases in the middle. Germline V gives CDR1 MNHEY, CDR2 SVGAGI. This CDR3 spans 13 amino acids. CDR3 residues: CASRKTATYEQYF. CDR3 bases: TGTGCCAGCAGGAAGACAGCGACCTACGAGCAGTACTTC.

This clonotype was picked up a small number of times. This chain joins TRBV7-2 and TRBJ2-1; D gene uncertain. With 2 bases removed from V and 7 bases from J, the gap between germline ends came to 9 bases. Germline CDR1 SGHTA, CDR2 FQGNSA. The CDR3 spans 13 residues. CDR3 sequence (DNA): TGTGCCAGCAGCTTAACGGTAGGTAATGAGCAGTTCTTC. Its translation: CASSLTVGNEQFF.

This clonotype has just a few counts. The chain combines TRBV11-2 with TRBJ2-3, with D possibly being TRBD2 (5 bases). Trimming took 4 bases from V and 6 from J, leaving 20 bases between them. Germline assignment: CDR1 SGHAT and CDR2 FQNNGV. The CDR3 consists of 16 residues. For the CDR3, the DNA is TGTGCCAGCAGCTCCTATAGCGTGCCCCCAGAGGATACGCAGTATTTT. Its protein is CASSSYSVPPEDTQYF.

The chain combines TRBV19 with TRBJ2-5, with 14 nucleotides matching TRBD2. V dropped 5 bases and J dropped 6; count of bases not matched to a gene: 5. CDR3 length: 15 amino acids. Germline CDR1 is LNHDA and CDR2 is SQIVND (reference sequence). In nucleotides, the CDR3 is TGTGCCAGTAGTCAGACTAGCGGGGGGGGAAAGACCCAGTACTTC. Translation gives CASSQTSGGGKTQYF.

The sample holds a few counts of this clonotype. The rearrangement joins TRBV6-2 or TRBV6-3 to TRBJ2-3; a possible D gene is TRBD2 (6 bases). This CDR3 comprises 15 residues. Germline V gene lookup returns CDR1 MNHEY and CDR2 SVGEGT. V dropped 5 bases and J dropped 3 bases, with 15 bases sitting between them. The CDR3, as DNA: TGTGCCAGCAGTCCCCAGGCGGGGAGGACAGATACGCAGTATTTT. Translated, it gives CASSPQAGRTDTQYF.

This clonotype was observed many times. The rearrangement uses TRBV6-5 and TRBJ2-6; D possibly matches TRBD1 or TRBD2 (5 bases each). V was shortened by 5 bases and J by 1 base, with 9 bases between the two germline ends. The CDR3 consists of 15 residues. Germline V gene data show CDR1 as MNHEY and CDR2 as SVGAGI. The CDR3 DNA is TGTGCCAGCAGTCGAGGGGATTCTGGGGCCAACGTCCTGACTTTC. This encodes CASSRGDSGANVLTF.

Many counts were recorded for this clonotype. The chain links TRBV20-1 to TRBJ1-4; no firm D call. Looked up from germline, CDR1 is DFQATT and CDR2 is SNEGSKA (reference sequence). The ends were cut back, 7 bases at V and 3 bases at J, with 15 bases in the middle. CDR3 length equals 14 residues. The CDR3 protein is CSVPSPPANEKLFF. CDR3 sequence (DNA): TGCAGTGTTCCCTCCCCCCCGGCTAATGAAAAACTGTTTTTT.

This chain connects TRBV2 to TRBJ2-3; D not resolved. From germline, CDR1 is SNHLY and CDR2 FYNNEI. V gave up 1 base and J gave up 6 bases, with 8 bases separating them. This CDR3 region has 13 residues. CDR3 coding DNA: TGTGCCAGCAGTGAAGAATCCGCGGATACGCAGTATTTT. As protein: CASSEESADTQYF.

This clonotype has just a few counts. This rearrangement joins TRBV28 to TRBJ1-5; a possible D gene is TRBD1 (5 bases). V shed 3 bases and J shed 0 bases, with 9 bases lying between them. CDR3 length equals 15 residues. Germline V gene lookup returns CDR1 MDHEN and CDR2 SYDVKM. CDR3 region: CASSFAGGSNQPQHF. As DNA, the CDR3 is TGTGCCAGCAGTTTCGCCGGGGGTAGCAATCAGCCCCAGCATTTT.

This clonotype has a handful of counts. The chain uses TRBV27 and TRBJ1-6, with D perhaps matching TRBD1 (6 bases). The germline V and J ends were trimmed by 8 bases and 7 bases, with 6 bases remaining between them. The V gene's germline CDR1 is MNHEY and CDR2 SMNVEV (reference sequence). This CDR3 is 11 amino acids long. CDR3 bases: TGTGCCAGCGGGACAAATTCACCCCTCCACTTT. Protein product: CASGTNSPLHF.

This clonotype was recorded a few times. The CDR3 here is CASSPRSDTEAFF. DNA of the CDR3: TGTGCCAGCAGCCCCAGGAGCGACACTGAAGCTTTCTTT. This rearrangement joins TRBV14 to TRBJ1-1; no reliable D call. Trimming shortened V by 4 bases and J by 3 bases, and 9 bases separated the two germline ends. CDR1 SGHDN and CDR2 FVKESK come from the germline V gene. This CDR3 region has 13 residues.

This clonotype was detected only a few times. The chain employs TRBV7-9 and TRBJ1-4; maybe TRBD1 (6 bases). V lost 0 bases to trimming and J lost 8 bases, with 13 bases between them. Germline-derived CDR1 and CDR2 are SEHNR and FQNEAQ (reference sequence). The CDR3 has 15 residues. The CDR3 DNA reads as TGTGCCAGCAGCTTAGCCCAGGGGTTGGGAGAAAAACTGTTTTTT. Amino acid sequence: CASSLAQGLGEKLFF.

This chain joins TRBV5-1 and TRBJ2-7; D is perhaps TRBD1 (6 bases). Trimming left V 2 bases short and J 2 bases short, with 20 bases between. The CDR3 is 17 amino acids. Per germline, CDR1 SGHRS and CDR2 YFSETQ. In nucleotides, the CDR3 is TGCGCCAGCAGCTTAAGAAGTAGGGGACAAATCCCCTACGAGCAGTACTTC. It encodes CASSLRSRGQIPYEQYF.

This clonotype occurred many times. V gene TRBV7-9 combines with J gene TRBJ2-3; the D gene is possibly TRBD1 (6 bases). Trimming took 3 bases from V and 3 from J, leaving 7 bases between them. Germline loops: CDR1 SEHNR, CDR2 FQNEAQ (reference sequence). The CDR3 is 13 amino acids. The CDR3 region has the DNA TGTGCCAGCAGCTTTACAGGGACAGATACGCAGTATTTT. Protein product: CASSFTGTDTQYF.

This clonotype was counted between two and nine times. This chain connects TRBV6-5 to TRBJ1-1, with a possible D match to TRBD1 (5 bases). This CDR3 has 18 residues. Trimming pared 0 bases from V and 11 bases from J, leaving 28 bases between. CDR1 is MNHEY, CDR2 SVGAGI, per germline. CDR3 DNA: TGTGCCAGCAGTTACTCGGGGTACTCTGGTCTTAGGGGATTCGTCGCTTTCTTT. This encodes CASSYSGYSGLRGFVAFF.

This clonotype has a count of ten or more. V and J are TRBV10-3 and TRBJ2-3; 9 bases fit TRBD2. The V gene's germline CDR1 is ENHRY and CDR2 SYGVKD. The CDR3 length is 16 residues. Unmatched junction bases numbered 6, after V lost 2 bases and J lost 3 bases. The CDR3 DNA is TGTGCCATCAGTGAGAAAAGCGGGGGGCGTACAGATACGCAGTATTTT. Residues: CAISEKSGGRTDTQYF.

The CDR3 is CSATLPGQGADTQYF. The CDR3 DNA reads as TGCAGTGCTACGTTACCGGGACAGGGGGCAGATACGCAGTATTTT. The chain employs TRBV20-1 and TRBJ2-3, with 11 bases aligning to TRBD1. V lost 4 bases to trimming and J lost 4 bases; unmatched junction nucleotides: 7. The CDR3 runs 15 residues. CDR1 and CDR2 (germline): DFQATT, SNEGSKA (reference sequence).

This clonotype showed up many times. V is TRBV12-5 and J is TRBJ1-1; D gene unclear. The CDR3 spans 13 residues. V lost 5 bases, J lost 3 bases, and 10 bases lay in between. Germline CDR1 LGHNT, CDR2 FRNRAP. The CDR3 spells CASGVGRYTEAFF. For the CDR3, the DNA is TGTGCTAGTGGTGTTGGACGGTACACTGAAGCTTTCTTT.

The chain uses TRBV7-2 and TRBJ2-3, with D unclear. The V end lost 4 bases, the J end lost 2 bases, and 4 bases lay between the germline ends. This CDR3 has 12 residues. Germline assignment: CDR1 SGHTA and CDR2 FQGNSA. The CDR3 region is CASSYNTDTQYF. The CDR3 DNA follows: TGTGCCAGCAGCTACAACACAGATACGCAGTATTTT.

This clonotype was counted many times. The chain couples TRBV6-2 or TRBV6-3 to TRBJ2-3; tentatively, D is TRBD1 (5 bases). Trimming left V 6 bases short and J 0 bases short, with 7 bases between. The CDR3 is 13 amino acids. From germline, CDR1 is MNHEY and CDR2 SVGEGT. For the CDR3, the DNA is TGTGCCAGCAGAGACAGCAGCACAGATACGCAGTATTTT. It specifies CASRDSSTDTQYF.

This clonotype was counted a few times. V is TRBV7-3 and J is TRBJ2-2; D possibly corresponds to TRBD1 (5 bases). The length of the CDR3 is 18 residues. Germline-derived CDR1 and CDR2 are SGHTA and FQGTGA. The ends were cut back, 3 bases at V and 8 bases at J, with 25 bases in the middle. The CDR3 DNA reads as TGTGCCAGCAGCTTTAATTGGGGTCCGCGACAGACCCTTGGGGAGCTGTTTTTT. It codes for CASSFNWGPRQTLGELFF.

In its sample, this clonotype was seen a few times. This rearrangement joins TRBV29-1 to TRBJ2-6, with 11 bases identical to TRBD1. The germline gives CDR1 SQVTM, CDR2 ANQGSEA. After removal of 8 bases from V and 0 bases from J, the junction contained 6 bases not matched to a gene. The CDR3 length is 16 residues. The CDR3 spells CSCRTGGGSGANVLTF. The CDR3 coding sequence is TGCAGCTGCCGGACAGGGGGCGGCTCTGGGGCCAACGTCCTGACTTTC.

The V call is TRBV6-5, the J call TRBJ2-3; D possibly corresponds to TRBD1 (5 bases). CDR3 size: 16 residues. Germline lookup yields CDR1 MNHEY and CDR2 SVGAGI. V was clipped by 6 bases and J by 0 bases, with 16 bases between them. In nucleotides, the CDR3 is TGTGCCAGCAGCCATCGACAGACCGTTAGCACAGATACGCAGTATTTT. Amino acid sequence: CASSHRQTVSTDTQYF.

A few counts support this clonotype. This chain uses TRBV6-5 with TRBJ1-5; the D gene is possibly TRBD1 (5 bases). The CDR3 contains 14 residues. With 4 bases removed from V and 3 bases from J, the gap between germline ends came to 10 bases. Looked up from germline, CDR1 is MNHEY and CDR2 is SVGAGI. CDR3 nucleotides: TGTGCCAGCAGTTTTGCAGGGACCAATCAGCCCCAGCATTTT. Its protein product is CASSFAGTNQPQHF.

The V gene is TRBV2, the J gene TRBJ2-1, with 8 bases identical to TRBD2. V gave up 8 bases and J gave up 2 bases; unmatched junction bases: 2. The germline gives CDR1 SNHLY, CDR2 FYNNEI. The CDR3 loop spans 13 amino acids. This chain's CDR3 is CASRGGPYNEQFF. The CDR3 coding sequence is TGTGCCAGCCGGGGGGGTCCCTACAATGAGCAGTTCTTC.